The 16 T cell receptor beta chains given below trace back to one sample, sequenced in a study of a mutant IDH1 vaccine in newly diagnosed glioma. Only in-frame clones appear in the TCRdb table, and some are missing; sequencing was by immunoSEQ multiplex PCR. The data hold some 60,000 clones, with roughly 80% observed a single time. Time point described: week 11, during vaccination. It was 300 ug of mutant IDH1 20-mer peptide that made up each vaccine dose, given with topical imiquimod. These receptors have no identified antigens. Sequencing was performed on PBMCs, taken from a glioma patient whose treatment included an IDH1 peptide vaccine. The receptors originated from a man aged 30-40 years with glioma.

The CDR3 sequence: CASRPRGGSYEQYF. The CDR3 region has the DNA TGTGCCAGCAGACCCAGGGGAGGCTCCTACGAGCAGTACTTC. The chain recombines TRBV28 with TRBJ2-7, with D perhaps matching TRBD1 or TRBD2 (6 bases each). Trimming took off 6 bases at V and 0 bases at J, with 12 bases between the two ends. The CDR3 totals 14 residues. From germline, CDR1 is MDHEN and CDR2 SYDVKM.

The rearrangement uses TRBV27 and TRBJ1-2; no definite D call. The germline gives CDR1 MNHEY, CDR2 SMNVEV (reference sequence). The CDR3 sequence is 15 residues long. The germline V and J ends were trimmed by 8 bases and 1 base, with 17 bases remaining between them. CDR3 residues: CASAPRGGRNYGYTF. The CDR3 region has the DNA TGTGCCAGCGCCCCCCGGGGTGGGCGTAACTATGGCTACACCTTC.

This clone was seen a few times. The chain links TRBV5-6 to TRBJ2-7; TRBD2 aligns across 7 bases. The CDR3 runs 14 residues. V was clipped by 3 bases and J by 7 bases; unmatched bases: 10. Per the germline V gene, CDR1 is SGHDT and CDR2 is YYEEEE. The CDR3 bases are TGTGCCAGCAGCTCTGGACTAGGCATACGGGAGCAGTACTTC. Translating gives CASSSGLGIREQYF.

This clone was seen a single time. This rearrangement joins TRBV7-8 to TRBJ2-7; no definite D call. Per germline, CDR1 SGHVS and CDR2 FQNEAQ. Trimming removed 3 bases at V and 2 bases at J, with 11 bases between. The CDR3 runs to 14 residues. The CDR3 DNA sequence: TGTGCCAGCAGCTTTGAGGCAGCCGCCTACGAGCAGTACTTC. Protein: CASSFEAAAYEQYF.

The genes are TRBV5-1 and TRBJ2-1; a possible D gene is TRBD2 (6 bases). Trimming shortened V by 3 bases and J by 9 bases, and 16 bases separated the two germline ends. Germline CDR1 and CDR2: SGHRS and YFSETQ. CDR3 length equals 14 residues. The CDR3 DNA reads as TGCGCCAGCAGCTCTCCCTCGCGGGGCGGTGAGCAGTTCTTC. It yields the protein CASSSPSRGGEQFF.

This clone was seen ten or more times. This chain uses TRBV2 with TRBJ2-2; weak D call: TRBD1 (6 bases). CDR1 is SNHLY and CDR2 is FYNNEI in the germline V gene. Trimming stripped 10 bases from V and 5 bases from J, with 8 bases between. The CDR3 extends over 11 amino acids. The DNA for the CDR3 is TGTGCCACCCAGGGGACCGGGGAGCTGTTTTTT. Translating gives CATQGTGELFF.

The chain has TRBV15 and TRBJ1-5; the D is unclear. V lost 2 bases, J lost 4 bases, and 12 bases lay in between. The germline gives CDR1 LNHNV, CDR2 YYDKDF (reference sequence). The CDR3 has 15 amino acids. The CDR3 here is CATSRSWQVNQPQHF. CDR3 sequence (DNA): TGTGCCACCAGCAGATCGTGGCAGGTGAATCAGCCCCAGCATTTT. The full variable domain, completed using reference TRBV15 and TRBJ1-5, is DAMVIQNPRYQVTQFGKPVTLSCSQTLNHNVMYWYQQKSSQAPKLLFHYYDKDFNNEADTPDNFQSRRPNTSFCFLDIRSPGLGDTAMYLCATSRSWQVNQPQHFGDGTRLSIL.

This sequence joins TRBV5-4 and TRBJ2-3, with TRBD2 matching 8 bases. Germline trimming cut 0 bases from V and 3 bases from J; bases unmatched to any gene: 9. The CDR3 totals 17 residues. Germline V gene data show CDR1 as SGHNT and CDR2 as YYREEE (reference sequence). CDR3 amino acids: CASSLVSSGGRTDTQYF. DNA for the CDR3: TGTGCCAGCAGCTTGGTCTCGAGCGGGGGTAGAACAGATACGCAGTATTTT.

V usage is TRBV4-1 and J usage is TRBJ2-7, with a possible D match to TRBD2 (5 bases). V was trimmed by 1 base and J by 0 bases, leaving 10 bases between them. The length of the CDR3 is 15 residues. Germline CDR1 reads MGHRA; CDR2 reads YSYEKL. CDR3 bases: TGCGCCAGCAGCCAAGGACGTCGGGGCTCCTACGAGCAGTACTTC. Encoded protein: CASSQGRRGSYEQYF.

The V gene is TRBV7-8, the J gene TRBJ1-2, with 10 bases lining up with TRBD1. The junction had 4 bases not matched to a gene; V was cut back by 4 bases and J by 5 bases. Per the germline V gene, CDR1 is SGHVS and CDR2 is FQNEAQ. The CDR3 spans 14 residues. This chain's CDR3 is CASSWDRGDYGYTF. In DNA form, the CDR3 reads TGTGCCAGCAGCTGGGACAGGGGAGATTATGGCTACACCTTC.

CDR3 nucleotides: TGTGCCAGCTTCGATAGGGGGCTGAACACTGAAGCTTTCTTT. Translated: CASFDRGLNTEAFF. This rearrangement joins TRBV18 to TRBJ1-1, with 7 bases aligning to TRBD1. This CDR3 has 14 residues. Germline loops: CDR1 KGHSH, CDR2 LQKENI. Germline trimming cut 7 bases from V and 0 bases from J; bases unmatched to any gene: 5.

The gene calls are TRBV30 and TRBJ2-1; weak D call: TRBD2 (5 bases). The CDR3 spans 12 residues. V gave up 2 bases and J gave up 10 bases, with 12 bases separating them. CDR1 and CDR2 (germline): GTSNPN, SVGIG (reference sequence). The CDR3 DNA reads TGTGCCTGGAGTCGGACCCCGGGGGAGCAGTTCTTC. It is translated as CAWSRTPGEQFF.

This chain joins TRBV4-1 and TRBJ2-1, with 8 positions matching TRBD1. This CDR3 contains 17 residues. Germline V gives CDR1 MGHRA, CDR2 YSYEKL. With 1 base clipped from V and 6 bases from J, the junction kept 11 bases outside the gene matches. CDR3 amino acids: CASSQGQARGPSNEQFF. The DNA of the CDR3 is TGCGCCAGCAGCCAAGGGCAGGCCAGGGGGCCGAGCAATGAGCAGTTCTTC.

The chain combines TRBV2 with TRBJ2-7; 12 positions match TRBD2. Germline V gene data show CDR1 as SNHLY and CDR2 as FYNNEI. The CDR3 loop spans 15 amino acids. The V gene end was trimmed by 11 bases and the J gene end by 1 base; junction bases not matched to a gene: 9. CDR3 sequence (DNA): TGTGCCGGAAAACTGACTAGCGGGGGATCCTACGAGCAGTACTTC. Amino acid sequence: CAGKLTSGGSYEQYF.

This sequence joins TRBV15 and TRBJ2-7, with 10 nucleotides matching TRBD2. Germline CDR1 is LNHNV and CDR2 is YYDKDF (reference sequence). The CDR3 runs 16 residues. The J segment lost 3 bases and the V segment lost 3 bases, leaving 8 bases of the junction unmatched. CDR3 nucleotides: TGTGCCACCAGCAGGGGTTTGACTAGCGGGCACTACGAGCAGTACTTC. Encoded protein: CATSRGLTSGHYEQYF. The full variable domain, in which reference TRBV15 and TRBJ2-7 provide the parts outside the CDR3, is DAMVIQNPRYQVTQFGKPVTLSCSQTLNHNVMYWYQQKSSQAPKLLFHYYDKDFNNEADTPDNFQSRRPNTSFCFLDIRSPGLGDTAMYLCATSRGLTSGHYEQYFGPGTRLTVT.

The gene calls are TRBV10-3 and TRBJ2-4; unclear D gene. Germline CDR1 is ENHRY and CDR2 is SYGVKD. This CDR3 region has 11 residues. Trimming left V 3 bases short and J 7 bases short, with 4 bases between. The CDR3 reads CAISEYNIQYF. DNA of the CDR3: TGTGCCATCAGTGAATATAACATTCAGTACTTC.